This T cell receptor beta chain was identified in a study of T cell responses to AZD1222 COVID-19 vaccine. Only a few counts were recorded for this clone. As yet, its antigen is unknown. This CDR3 is 15 amino acids long. Trimming took 0 bases from V and 1 from J, leaving 7 bases between them. From germline, CDR1 is SGHRS and CDR2 YFSETQ. Regarding the study as a whole: Unmutated variant regions reportedly attract nearly half of all spike-specific TCRs. Seropositive at baseline were only a handful of AZD1222 recipients. Vaccination with two AZD1222 doses was followed by a rise in Spike-specific TCR breadth and depth.

Clones were sequenced by immunoSEQ multiplex PCR, and TCRdb holds only the in-frame ones, with some missing. The sample lists roughly 100,000 clones, about nine tenths occurring once. The chain is built from TRBV5-1 and TRBJ2-2, with D uncertain. Sample: peripheral blood, taken 28 days after the second AZD1222 dose. This clonotype originated in an adult who received the AZD1222 COVID-19 vaccine. CDR3 DNA sequence: TGCGCCAGCAGCTTGGGAGGAATGAACACCGGGGAGCTGTTTTTT. Translation gives CASSLGGMNTGELFF. The complete variable domain, with remaining parts taken from reference TRBV5-1 and TRBJ2-2, reads KAGVTQTPRYLIKTRGQQVTLSCSPISGHRSVSWYQQTPGQGLQFLFEYFSETQRNKGNFPGRFSGRQFSNSRSEMNVSTLELGDSALYLCASSLGGMNTGELFFGEGSRLTVL.